A selection of T cell receptor beta chains follows, all from one sample in a study of blood T cell repertoires in COVID-19. This table comes from immunoSEQ multiplex PCR, and its TCRdb copy is limited to in-frame clones, with some not included. Among just over 250,000 clones listed, about 86% were seen once. The sequenced sample was PBMCs or T cells enriched from blood (not recorded which). The receptors shown here come from a man aged 25 to 40 with acute COVID-19. The CDR3 runs from the conserved cysteine through the conserved F or W. Fields, in order: J gene, V gene, D gene, clone size, CDR3 DNA, CDR3 protein. A D gene is named only where the DNA matches it firmly. Not every row has a clone size; where given, it reads once, few, many or a size class.

>TRBJ1-2|TRBV5-1|TRBD1|.
TGCGCCACCGCGGTCGGACAGGGGAACTATGGCTACACCTTC
CATAVGQGNYGYTF
>TRBJ1-6|TRBV28|.|.
TGTGCCAGCAGTTCTTTGACAGGTGAAACCTATAATTCACCCCTCCACTTT
CASSSLTGETYNSPLHF
>TRBJ1-1|TRBV5-1|TRBD1|.
TGCGCCAGCAGCGACAAGACAGGGGGGAACACTGAAGCTTTCTTT
CASSDKTGGNTEAFF
>TRBJ2-1|TRBV24-1|.|.
TGTGCCACCGCGGAGGGTACCTACAATGAGCAGTTCTTC
CATAEGTYNEQFF
>TRBJ1-6|TRBV28|.|.
TGTGCCAGCAGTTTCAACGGGGACTCCTATAATTCACCCCTCCACTTT
CASSFNGDSYNSPLHF
>TRBJ2-5|TRBV3-1/TRBV3-2|.|.
TGTGCCAGCAGCGACTCGACAGAGACCCAGTACTTC
CASSDSTETQYF
>TRBJ1-4|TRBV6-5|.|.
TGTGCCAGCAGTTACCGACAGGCCGCAACTAATGAAAAACTGTTTTTT
CASSYRQAATNEKLFF
>TRBJ2-3|TRBV4-3|TRBD2|.
TGCGCCAGCAGCCAAGTCGGCACTAGCGTTATCGATACGCAGTATTTT
CASSQVGTSVIDTQYF
>TRBJ2-2|TRBV7-3|TRBD2|once
TGTGCCAGCAGCCGAGCGGCTAGCGGGACTTCGGGCACCGGGGAGCTGTTTTTT
CASSRAASGTSGTGELFF
>TRBJ2-3|TRBV9|TRBD2|.
TGTGCCAGCAGCGGTAGCGGGGGGGCTCTTGATACGCAGTATTTT
CASSGSGGALDTQYF
>TRBJ2-5|TRBV7-9|.|.
TGTGCCAGCAGCTTACGGAAGGCCAGGGAAGAGACCCAGTACTTC
CASSLRKAREETQYF
>TRBJ2-3|TRBV14|TRBD1|once
TGTGCCAGCAGCCAGGGGACAGTAATCACAGATACGCAGTATTTT
CASSQGTVITDTQYF
>TRBJ2-3|TRBV5-1|.|.
TGCGCCAGCAGCTCTAGTCTCACAGATACGCAGTATTTT
CASSSSLTDTQYF
>TRBJ1-6|TRBV7-2|TRBD1|.
TGTGCCAGCAGCTTAGCCCCCGGGACAGGGAATTCACCCCTCCACTTT
CASSLAPGTGNSPLHF
>TRBJ2-5|TRBV15|.|.
TGTGCCACCAGCAGAGTAGGTCTCCAGGCAGAGACCCAGTACTTC
CATSRVGLQAETQYF
>TRBJ2-1|TRBV3-1/TRBV3-2|.|.
TGTGCCAGCAGCTCATACAATGAGCAGTTCTTC
CASSSYNEQFF
>TRBJ1-6|TRBV27|.|.
TGTGCCAGCAGACCGGATAGGGCTACAGGGATCGGTACGACCCTCCACTTT
CASRPDRATGIGTTLHF
>TRBJ1-1|TRBV5-4|.|.
TGTGCCAGCTTTTCTAGGGGCCTGGCCACTGAAGCTTTCTTT
CASFSRGLATEAFF
>TRBJ1-1|TRBV5-4|.|.
TGTGCCAGCAGCCGAAACCCAGGACAGTCGAACACTGAAGCTTTCTTT
CASSRNPGQSNTEAFF
>TRBJ1-1|TRBV6-1|.|.
TGTGCCAGCAGTGAGGGTGAGGAGGACACTGAAGCTTTCTTT
CASSEGEEDTEAFF
>TRBJ2-3|TRBV6-5|.|few
TGTGCCAGCAGCGCCGGGACACCGAGCACAGATACGCAGTATTTT
CASSAGTPSTDTQYF
>TRBJ2-5|TRBV5-1|TRBD1|.
TGCGCCAGCAGCTCCAACCTCGGGACAGGCCAAGAGACCCAGTACTTC
CASSSNLGTGQETQYF
>TRBJ1-1|TRBV5-1|.|.
TGTGCCAGCAGCTTAAACAACAGGGTTTTGAACACTGAAGCTTTCTTT
CASSLNNRVLNTEAFF
>TRBJ1-5|TRBV6-5|.|.
TGTGCCAGCAGTTCTGTTGGGGCAGCTGGGCGGCAGCCCCAGCATTTT
CASSSVGAAGRQPQHF
>TRBJ1-2|TRBV27|.|.
TGTGCCAGCAGTTTAGGGCTCCGCTATGGCTACACCTTC
CASSLGLRYGYTF
>TRBJ1-3|TRBV7-6|.|.
TGTGCCAGCAGCTTAGTATCAGGCTGGTCTGGAAACACCATATATTTT
CASSLVSGWSGNTIYF
>TRBJ1-6|TRBV27|.|.
TGTGCCAGCAGTTGGGGGCGCTATAATTCACCCCTCCACTTT
CASSWGRYNSPLHF
>TRBJ2-3|TRBV10-2|TRBD2|.
TGCGCCAGCAGTGCGGTGAGGCTAGCGGGGGGGCCGATGGGGACAGATACGCAGTATTTT
CASSAVRLAGGPMGTDTQYF
>TRBJ2-5|TRBV28|TRBD2|.
TGTGCCAGCAGCCCCACACTAGCGGGGGGGTGGGTAAGAGAGACCCAGTACTTC
CASSPTLAGGWVRETQYF
>TRBJ1-2|TRBV6-5|.|.
TGTGCCAGCAGGCCAACAGGGAGCCTCTATGGCTACACCTTC
CASRPTGSLYGYTF
>TRBJ1-5|TRBV7-2|.|.
TGTGCCAGCAGCCAGACAGATCAGCCCCAGCATTTT
CASSQTDQPQHF
>TRBJ1-1|TRBV6-1|TRBD1|many
TGTGCCAGCAGTGTTACCGGGACAGGGGCCCGGAACACTGAAGCTTTCTTT
CASSVTGTGARNTEAFF
>TRBJ2-2|TRBV6-5|TRBD1|.
TGTGCCAGCAGTTACGAGGGGACAGGGTACACCGGGGAGCTGTTTTTT
CASSYEGTGYTGELFF
>TRBJ2-5|TRBV6-5|.|.
TGTGCCAGCAGTTTCCTAGCGCAAGAGACCCAGTACTTC
CASSFLAQETQYF
>TRBJ2-3|TRBV27|TRBD1|few
TGTGCCAGCAGTTCATCGGGACAGGGCCCAGATACGCAGTATTTT
CASSSSGQGPDTQYF
>TRBJ1-1|TRBV6-5|.|.
TGTGCCAGCATTTTCGACAGTGAAGCTTTCTTT
CASIFDSEAFF
>TRBJ1-1|TRBV9|TRBD1|.
TGTGCCAGCGGACAGGGGAGGAACACTGAAGCTTTCTTT
CASGQGRNTEAFF
>TRBJ1-1|TRBV5-1|.|once
TGCGCCAGCAGCTTCCGGGGGGCAGCGGAAGCTTTCTTT
CASSFRGAAEAFF
>TRBJ1-2|TRBV25-1|.|.
TGTGCCAGCAGGGGGGCGCTGGGCTACACCTTC
CASRGALGYTF
>TRBJ2-5|TRBV5-4|TRBD2|.
TGTGCCAGCAGCTTGGGGGTTAGCGGGTCGTACCAAGAGACCCAGTACTTC
CASSLGVSGSYQETQYF
>TRBJ2-6|TRBV18|.|.
TGTGCCAGCTCACCACTCGGGCAGGGCAACGGGGCCAACGTCCTGACTTTC
CASSPLGQGNGANVLTF
>TRBJ2-1|TRBV6-2/TRBV6-3|TRBD2|once
TGTGCCAGCAGTTACTCCGGCGGGAGTGGATACAATGAGCAGTTCTTC
CASSYSGGSGYNEQFF
>TRBJ2-1|TRBV9|.|.
TGTGCCAGCAGCGAATCGGGACAAGAAAATGAGCAGTTCTTC
CASSESGQENEQFF
>TRBJ1-1|TRBV7-9|.|.
TGTGCCAGCAGCTTTGAGGGAGGGAACACTGAAGCTTTCTTT
CASSFEGGNTEAFF
>TRBJ1-5|TRBV12-3/TRBV12-4|.|once
TGTGCCAGCACTCTTGGGGGGAATCAGCCCCAGCATTTT
CASTLGGNQPQHF
>TRBJ1-5|TRBV20-1|.|.
TGCAGTGCTGGAACAGGGAGAGCCCAGCATTTT
CSAGTGRAQHF
>TRBJ1-1|TRBV7-9|.|.
TGTGCCAGCAGCACTCACTTAGAATCTTTCTTT
CASSTHLESFF
>TRBJ2-2|TRBV5-1|.|once
TGCGCCAGCAGCTTGAGCGTCTCCGGGGAGCTGTTTTTT
CASSLSVSGELFF
>TRBJ2-3|TRBV6-5|TRBD1|.
TGTGCCAGCAGTTACACAAAACAGGGGATGGGAGATACGCAGTATTTT
CASSYTKQGMGDTQYF
>TRBJ1-6|TRBV6-5|TRBD1|.
TGTGCCAGCAACCCGACAGGGGGCGGCTCACCCCTCCACTTT
CASNPTGGGSPLHF
>TRBJ1-4|TRBV24-1|TRBD1|.
TGTGCCACCAGTGATTTGACAGGGGGACAACTGTTTTTT
CATSDLTGGQLFF
>TRBJ2-1|TRBV18|TRBD1|few
TGTGCCAGCTCACCTGCCCCACAGGGGAGTACCTACAATGAGCAGTTCTTC
CASSPAPQGSTYNEQFF
>TRBJ2-1|TRBV11-2|TRBD2|few
TGTGCCAGCAGCTTAGTCCTCGGCGGGGGGGCAAAAAATGAGCAGTTCTTC
CASSLVLGGGAKNEQFF